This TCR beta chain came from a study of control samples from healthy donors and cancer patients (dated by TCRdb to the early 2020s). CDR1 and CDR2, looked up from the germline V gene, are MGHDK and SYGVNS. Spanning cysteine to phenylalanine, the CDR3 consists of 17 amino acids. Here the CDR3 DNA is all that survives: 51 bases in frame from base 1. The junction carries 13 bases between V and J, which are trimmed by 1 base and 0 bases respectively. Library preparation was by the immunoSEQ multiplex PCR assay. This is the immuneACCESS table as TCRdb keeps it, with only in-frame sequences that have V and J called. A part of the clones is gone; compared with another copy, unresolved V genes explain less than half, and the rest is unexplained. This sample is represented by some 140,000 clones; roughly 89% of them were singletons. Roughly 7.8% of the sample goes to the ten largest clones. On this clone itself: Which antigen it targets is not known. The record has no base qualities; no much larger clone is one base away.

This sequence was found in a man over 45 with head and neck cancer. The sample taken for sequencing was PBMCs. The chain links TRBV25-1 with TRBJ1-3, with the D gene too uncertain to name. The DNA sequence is TGTGCCAGCAGTGAATGGACGGACGGAGCCTCTGGAAACACCATATATTTT. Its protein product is CASSEWTDGASGNTIYF.